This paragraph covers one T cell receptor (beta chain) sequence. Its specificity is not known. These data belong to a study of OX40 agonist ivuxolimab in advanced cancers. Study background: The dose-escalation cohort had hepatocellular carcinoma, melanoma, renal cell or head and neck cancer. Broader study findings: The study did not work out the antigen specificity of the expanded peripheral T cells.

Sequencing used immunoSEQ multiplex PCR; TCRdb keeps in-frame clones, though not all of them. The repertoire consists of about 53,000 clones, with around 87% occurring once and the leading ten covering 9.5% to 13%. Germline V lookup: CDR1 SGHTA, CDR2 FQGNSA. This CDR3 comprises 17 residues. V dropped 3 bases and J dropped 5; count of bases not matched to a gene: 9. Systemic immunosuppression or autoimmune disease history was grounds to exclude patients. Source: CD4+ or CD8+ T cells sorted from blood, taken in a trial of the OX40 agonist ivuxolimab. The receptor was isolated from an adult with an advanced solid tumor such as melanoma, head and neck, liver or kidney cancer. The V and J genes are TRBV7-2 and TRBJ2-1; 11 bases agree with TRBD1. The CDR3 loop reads CASSFLYGTGGNNEQFF. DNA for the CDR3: TGTGCCAGCAGCTTTTTATATGGGACAGGGGGAAACAATGAGCAGTTCTTC.